The rows below give T cell receptor beta chains drawn from one sample of a study of lung T cells in sarcoidosis with Löfgren's syndrome. TCRdb re-analysed the reads in MiXCR, keeping a single row per CDR3 protein. Of around 60,000 distinct CDR3 sequences in the sample, approximately 21% were seen once. Sequences were obtained from CD4+ T cells from PBMCs. The origin of the receptors is a human donor with sarcoidosis (Löfgren's syndrome or another form), or a control subject (not recorded which). Both conserved end residues are part of each CDR3. D genes are given only for firm matches. Where a row states a size, it is once, few, many or the class of an expanded clone; other rows omit it.

TRBJ2-2,NA,NA,TRBV4-1,TGCGCCAGCAGCCAAATCCGGGGCCTGAACACCGGGGAGCTGTTTTTT,CASSQIRGLNTGELFF
TRBJ2-5,NA,few,TRBV7-9,TGTGCCAGCAGCCGCCTTGGGTCGAGCGGGACCCAGTACTTC,CASSRLGSSGTQYF
TRBJ2-7,NA,NA,TRBV28,TGTGCCGGCACCGGGACGAACTCCTACGAGCAGTACTTC,CAGTGTNSYEQYF
TRBJ1-1,NA,NA,TRBV3-1,TGTGCCAGCAGTCACCCAGGGTTCGTCACTGAAGCTTTCTTT,CASSHPGFVTEAFF
TRBJ2-6,TRBD2,few,TRBV7-3,TGTGCCAGCAGCTTAACTAGCGGGACTATCTCTGGGGCCAACGTCCTGACTTTC,CASSLTSGTISGANVLTF
TRBJ2-5,NA,many,TRBV6-1,TGTGCCAGCAGCCGGTTTGGTAGAGAGGGCGAGACCCAGTACTTC,CASSRFGREGETQYF
TRBJ2-5,TRBD2,few,TRBV20-1,TGCAGTGCTGGGCGGGCTAGCGGGCGCCGTGAGACCCAGTACTTC,CSAGRASGRRETQYF
TRBJ2-5,TRBD1,NA,TRBV19,TGTGCCAGTAGTAGGTGGACAGGGAGAGATCAAGAGACCCAGTACTTC,CASSRWTGRDQETQYF
TRBJ2-5,TRBD1,medium-sized,TRBV2,TGTGCCAGCAGTTTAGGGACAGGGACAGAGACCCAGTACTTC,CASSLGTGTETQYF
TRBJ2-3,NA,many,TRBV6-1,TGTGCCAGCAACGGCGCCAACTGGGGAGATACGCAGTATTTT,CASNGANWGDTQYF
TRBJ2-6,NA,NA,TRBV28,TGTGCCAGCAGTCTCCACGCACCTGGGGCCAACGTCCTGACTTTC,CASSLHAPGANVLTF
TRBJ1-2,TRBD1,few,TRBV6-6,TGTGCCAGCAGTTACTCCTCGACAGGGGGCTATGGCTACACCTTC,CASSYSSTGGYGYTF
TRBJ1-5,NA,many,TRBV6-1,TGTGCCAGCAGTAAATCACAGGGATTGGGAAATCAGCCCCAGCATTTT,CASSKSQGLGNQPQHF
TRBJ1-3,NA,many,TRBV7-6,TGTGCCAGCAGCTTGGAGTCTGGAAACACCATATATTTT,CASSLESGNTIYF
TRBJ2-5,TRBD1,many,TRBV28,TGTGCCAGCACTAACAGGGGGCGCCAAGAGACCCAGTACTTC,CASTNRGRQETQYF
TRBJ2-3,NA,many,TRBV10-3,TGTGCCATCAGATTGTCAGGTCCCACAGATACGCAGTATTTT,CAIRLSGPTDTQYF
TRBJ2-3,TRBD2,NA,TRBV10-1,TGCGCCAGCAGTGAGCGAGGACTAGCTCATTCCACAGATACGCAGTATTTT,CASSERGLAHSTDTQYF
TRBJ2-7,NA,NA,TRBV5-1,TGCGCCAGCAGCTTGGGCAGGGGTTTGGTCTACGAGCAGTACTTC,CASSLGRGLVYEQYF
TRBJ2-1,TRBD2,many,TRBV7-9,TGTGCCAGCAGCCCGCGATGGACTAGCGGAAACAATGAGCAGTTCTTC,CASSPRWTSGNNEQFF
TRBJ2-6,TRBD1,many,TRBV20-1,TGCAGTGCTGCCGGGACAGGGGACTCCATCCTGACTTTC,CSAAGTGDSILTF
TRBJ2-5,TRBD1,many,TRBV4-3,TGCGCCAGCAGCCAAGAGGACAGGGGGCAAGAGACCCAGTACTTC,CASSQEDRGQETQYF
TRBJ1-3,NA,few,TRBV7-8,TGTGCCAGCAGCCACCCTGGAAACACCATATATTTT,CASSHPGNTIYF
TRBJ1-1,TRBD1,few,TRBV3-1,TGTGCCAGCAGACGACAGGGGGTGAACACTGAAGCTTTCTTT,CASRRQGVNTEAFF
TRBJ1-5,NA,many,TRBV27,TGTGCCAGCAGTTTATCTTTGGGGATAGGCCAGCCCCAGCATTTT,CASSLSLGIGQPQHF
TRBJ2-1,TRBD2,medium-sized,TRBV6-1,TGTGCCAGCAACCAACTGTTGACTAGCGCTAACAATGAGCAGTTCTTC,CASNQLLTSANNEQFF
TRBJ2-6,NA,NA,TRBV12-5,TGTGCTAGTGGTTTCTCTGGGGCCAACGTCCTGACTTTC,CASGFSGANVLTF
TRBJ2-6,NA,NA,TRBV28,TGTGCCAGCAGCCTCTGCTCCGGGGCCAACGTCCTGACTTTC,CASSLCSGANVLTF
TRBJ1-6,NA,NA,TRBV9,TGTGCCAGCAGCTCGGGGCAGGGGTCTTCACCCCTCCACTTT,CASSSGQGSSPLHF
TRBJ2-7,NA,many,TRBV28,TGTGCCAGCAGGAAGACCGGGAGTTCCTACGAGCAGTACTTC,CASRKTGSSYEQYF
TRBJ2-5,NA,few,TRBV5-1,TGCGCCAGCAGCCGGGGGGCAGGGCTCCAAGAGACCCAGTACTTC,CASSRGAGLQETQYF
TRBJ1-1,TRBD1,NA,TRBV20-1,TGCAGTGCCGCCCCCGGGACAGGGGCTTTAACTGAAGCTTTCTTT,CSAAPGTGALTEAFF
TRBJ1-5,NA,many,TRBV6-1,TGTGCCAGCAGTGAAAACCCCCTGTACAATCAGCCCCAGCATTTT,CASSENPLYNQPQHF
TRBJ2-4,TRBD1,NA,TRBV12-3/TRBV12-4,TGTGCCAGCAGTGGACAGGGCGGGCGCAAGGGCATTCAGTACTTC,CASSGQGGRKGIQYF
TRBJ1-2,TRBD1,once,TRBV9,TGTGCCAGCAGCCCACAGACAGGGGTTAACGGCTACACCTTC,CASSPQTGVNGYTF
TRBJ1-1,NA,NA,TRBV5-4,TGTGCCAGCAGCAAGACGGACACGAACACTGAAGCTTTCTTT,CASSKTDTNTEAFF
TRBJ1-1,NA,many,TRBV28,TGTGCCAGCACTGAGGGGGGAAAGGGTGAAGCTTTCTTT,CASTEGGKGEAFF
TRBJ2-3,NA,NA,TRBV29-1,TGCAGCGTGGTGGCCAGGTTCACAGATACGCAGTATTTT,CSVVARFTDTQYF
TRBJ1-5,TRBD1,NA,TRBV28,TGTGCCAGCGCTCTAGACAGGGTTTGGGCGCCCCAGCATTTT,CASALDRVWAPQHF
TRBJ2-5,TRBD1,many,TRBV28,TGTGCCAGCAGTTCGGCCGGGACAGGGGGCGAAGAGACCCAGTACTTC,CASSSAGTGGEETQYF
TRBJ1-5,TRBD1,many,TRBV6-1,TGTGCCAGCAGACACAGGGGCGATCAGCCCCAGCATTTT,CASRHRGDQPQHF
TRBJ1-5,TRBD1,NA,TRBV18,TGTGCCAGCTCCGTTTTCGGGGGACAGGGTAATCAGCCCCATCATTTT,CASSVFGGQGNQPHHF
TRBJ2-1,TRBD2,many,TRBV5-1,TGCGCCAGCAGCTTAAGGACTAGCGGGGGCAATGAGCAGTTCTTC,CASSLRTSGGNEQFF
TRBJ1-5,NA,many,TRBV7-2,TGTGCCAGCAGCTCCGGGGGGGGCAACTATCAGCCCCAGCATTTT,CASSSGGGNYQPQHF
TRBJ2-7,NA,many,TRBV6-9,TGTGCCAGCAGACGGGTGCAGTTTGAAACCTCCTACGAGCAGTACTTC,CASRRVQFETSYEQYF
TRBJ2-1,NA,NA,TRBV10-1,TGCGCCAGCAGCCCCCTAAGGGGGGCTAGGAATGAGCAGTTCTTC,CASSPLRGARNEQFF